This T cell receptor (beta chain) derives from a study of blood T cell repertoires in COVID-19. Study summary: Researchers got acute and convalescent COVID-19 samples from the United States, Italy and Spain.

This clone was observed a single time. The ends lost 1 base at V and 3 bases at J; junction bases unmatched: 10. The CDR3 loop spans 17 amino acids. Germline V gene sequence: CDR1 SGHNT, CDR2 YYREEE (reference sequence). TCRdb keeps only in-frame clones here, not all; method: immunoSEQ multiplex PCR. The table has 200,000 to 250,000 clones, roughly 87% seen once; the top ten hold over 1.5%. This TCR was sampled from a middle-aged man with active or convalescent COVID-19. The V and J genes are TRBV5-4 and TRBJ2-1, with TRBD2 matching 7 bases. The source material was peripheral blood. The chain's CDR3 is CASSLSDGRTFYNEQFF. DNA for the CDR3: TGTGCCAGCAGCTTGTCGGACGGGAGGACCTTCTACAATGAGCAGTTCTTC.